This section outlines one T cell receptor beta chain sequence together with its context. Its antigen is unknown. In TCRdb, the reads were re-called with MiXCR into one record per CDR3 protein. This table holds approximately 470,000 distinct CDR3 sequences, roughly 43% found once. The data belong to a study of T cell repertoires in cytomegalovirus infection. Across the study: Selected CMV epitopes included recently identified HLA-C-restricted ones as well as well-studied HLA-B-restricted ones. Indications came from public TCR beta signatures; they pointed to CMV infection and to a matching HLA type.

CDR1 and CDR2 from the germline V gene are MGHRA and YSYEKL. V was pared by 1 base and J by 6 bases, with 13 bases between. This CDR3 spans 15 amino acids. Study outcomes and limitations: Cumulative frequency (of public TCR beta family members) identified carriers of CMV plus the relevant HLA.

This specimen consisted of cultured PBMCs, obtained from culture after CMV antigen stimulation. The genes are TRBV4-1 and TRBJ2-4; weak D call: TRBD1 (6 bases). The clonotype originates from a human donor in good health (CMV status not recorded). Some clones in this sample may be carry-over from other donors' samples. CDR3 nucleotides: TGCGCCAGCAGCCAAGGGGTGGGACAAGGAAACATTCAGTACTTC. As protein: CASSQGVGQGNIQYF.